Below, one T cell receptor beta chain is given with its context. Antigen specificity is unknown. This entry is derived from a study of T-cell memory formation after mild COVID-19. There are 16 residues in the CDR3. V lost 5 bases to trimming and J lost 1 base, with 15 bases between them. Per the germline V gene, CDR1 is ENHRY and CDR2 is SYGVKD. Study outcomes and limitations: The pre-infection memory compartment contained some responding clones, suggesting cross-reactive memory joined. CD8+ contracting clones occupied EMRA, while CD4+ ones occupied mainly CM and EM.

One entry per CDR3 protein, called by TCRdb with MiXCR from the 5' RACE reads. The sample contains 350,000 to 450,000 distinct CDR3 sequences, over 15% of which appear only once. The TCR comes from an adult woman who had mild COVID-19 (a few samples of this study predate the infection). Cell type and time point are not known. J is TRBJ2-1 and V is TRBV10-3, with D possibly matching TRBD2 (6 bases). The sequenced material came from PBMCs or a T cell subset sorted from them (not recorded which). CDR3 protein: CAISPQAGKSYNEQFF. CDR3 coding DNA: TGTGCCATCAGTCCTCAGGCGGGGAAGTCCTACAATGAGCAGTTCTTC.